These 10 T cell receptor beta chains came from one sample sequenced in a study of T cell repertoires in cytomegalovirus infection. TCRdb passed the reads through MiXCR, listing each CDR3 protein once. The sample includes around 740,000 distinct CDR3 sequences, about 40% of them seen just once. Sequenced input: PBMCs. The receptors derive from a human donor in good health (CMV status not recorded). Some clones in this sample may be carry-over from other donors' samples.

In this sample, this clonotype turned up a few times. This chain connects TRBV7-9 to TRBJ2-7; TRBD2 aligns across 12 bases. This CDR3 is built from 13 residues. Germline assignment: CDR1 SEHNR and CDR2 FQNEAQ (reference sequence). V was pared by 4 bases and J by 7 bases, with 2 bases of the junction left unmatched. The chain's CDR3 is CASSWTSGMEQYF. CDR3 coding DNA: TGTGCCAGCAGCTGGACTAGCGGGATGGAGCAGTACTTC.

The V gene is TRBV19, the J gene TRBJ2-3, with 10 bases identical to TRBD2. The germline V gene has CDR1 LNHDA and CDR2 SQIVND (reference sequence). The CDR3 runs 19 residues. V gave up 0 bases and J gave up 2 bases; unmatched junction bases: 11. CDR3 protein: CASSIDRGSGGPHTDTQYF. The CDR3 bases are TGTGCCAGTAGTATAGATCGTGGTAGCGGGGGGCCACACACAGATACGCAGTATTTT.

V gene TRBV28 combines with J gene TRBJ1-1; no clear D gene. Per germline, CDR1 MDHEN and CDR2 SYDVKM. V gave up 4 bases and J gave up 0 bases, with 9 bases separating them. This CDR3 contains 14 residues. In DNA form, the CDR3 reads TGTGCCAGCAGTTCATACGGGTTGAACACTGAAGCTTTCTTT. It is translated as CASSSYGLNTEAFF.

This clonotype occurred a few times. The CDR3 is CASSSPPGFQNYNEQFF. The CDR3 region has the DNA TGTGCCAGCAGCTCTCCTCCGGGATTCCAAAACTACAATGAGCAGTTCTTC. The chain employs TRBV7-9 and TRBJ2-1; D is perhaps TRBD2 (5 bases). Germline V gives CDR1 SEHNR, CDR2 FQNEAQ (reference sequence). The CDR3 has 17 amino acids. V was pared by 4 bases and J by 3 bases, with 19 bases between.

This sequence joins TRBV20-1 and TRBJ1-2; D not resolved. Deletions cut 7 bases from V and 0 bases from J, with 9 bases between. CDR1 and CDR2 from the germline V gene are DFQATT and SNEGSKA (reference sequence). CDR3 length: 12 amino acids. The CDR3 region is CSGPGPNYGYTF. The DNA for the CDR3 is TGCAGTGGCCCAGGACCTAACTATGGCTACACCTTC.

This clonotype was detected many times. As DNA, the CDR3 is TGTGCCAGCAGCTTAGTGCAGCCTCCTGGGGCCAACGTCCTGACTTTC. Translating gives CASSLVQPPGANVLTF. The chain couples TRBV7-6 to TRBJ2-6; no clear D. Germline lookup yields CDR1 SGHVS and CDR2 FNYEAQ. This CDR3 has 16 amino acids. Trimming shortened V by 1 base and J by 2 bases, and 9 bases separated the two germline ends.

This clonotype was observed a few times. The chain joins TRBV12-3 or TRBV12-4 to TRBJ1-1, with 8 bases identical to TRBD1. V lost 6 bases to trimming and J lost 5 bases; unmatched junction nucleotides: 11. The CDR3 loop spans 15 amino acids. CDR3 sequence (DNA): TGTGCCAGCAGCGACCCGGCAGGGGGCGAGACTGAAGCTTTCTTT. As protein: CASSDPAGGETEAFF.

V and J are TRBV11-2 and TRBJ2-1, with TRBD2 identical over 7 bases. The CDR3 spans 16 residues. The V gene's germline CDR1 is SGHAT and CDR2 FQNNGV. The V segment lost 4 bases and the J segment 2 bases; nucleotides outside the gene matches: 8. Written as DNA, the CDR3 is TGTGCCAGCAGCTACGTAGCGGGCCCCGCCTACAATGAGCAGTTCTTC. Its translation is CASSYVAGPAYNEQFF.

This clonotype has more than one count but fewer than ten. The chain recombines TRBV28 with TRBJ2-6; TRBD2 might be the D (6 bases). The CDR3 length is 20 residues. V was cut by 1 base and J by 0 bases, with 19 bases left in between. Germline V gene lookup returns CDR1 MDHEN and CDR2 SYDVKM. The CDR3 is CASSLSPWRGLNSGANVLTF. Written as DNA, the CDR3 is TGTGCCAGCAGTTTATCGCCGTGGAGGGGCTTAAACTCTGGGGCCAACGTCCTGACTTTC.

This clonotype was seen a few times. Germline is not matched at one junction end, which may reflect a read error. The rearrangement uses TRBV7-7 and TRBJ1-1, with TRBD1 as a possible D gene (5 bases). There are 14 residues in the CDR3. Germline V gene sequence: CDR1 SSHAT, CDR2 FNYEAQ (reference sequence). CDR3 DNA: TGTGCTAGCAGTCCCATGGAGGGGAGCGATGAAGCTTTCTTT. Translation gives CASSPMEGSDEAFF.